These 4 T cell receptor beta chains were sequenced from one sample in a study of Ad26.COV2.S vaccination and SARS-CoV-2 variants. TCRdb keeps only in-frame clones here, not all; method: immunoSEQ multiplex PCR. This table has some 290,000 clones, 86% appearing once. Regarding treatment: some 19 received Ad26.COV2.S at low or high dose, single or two shots; about 5 received placebo; per-sample allocation not given. Sampling was performed 63 days after the first vaccine or placebo injection. The sample in question was peripheral blood, obtained in a trial of Ad26.COV2.S vaccine versus placebo. Every receptor here comes from a person between 18 and 65 years old who received the Ad26.COV2.S COVID-19 vaccine or a placebo.

This chain uses TRBV29-1 with TRBJ1-3, with 10 bases fitting TRBD1. The germline CDR1 and CDR2 sequences are SQVTM and ANQGSEA. This CDR3 contains 15 residues. Germline trimming cut 6 bases from V and 3 bases from J; bases unmatched to any gene: 8. CDR3 amino acids: CSVGTGERFGNTIYF. CDR3 coding DNA: TGCAGCGTGGGGACAGGGGAGAGGTTTGGAAACACCATATATTTT.

The chain recombines TRBV10-3 with TRBJ2-3; weak D call: TRBD2 (5 bases). Germline CDR1 and CDR2: ENHRY and SYGVKD. This CDR3 is built from 11 residues. V lost 2 bases to trimming and J lost 8 bases, with 5 bases between them. CDR3 nucleotides: TGTGCCATCAGTGAGCGGGGTACGCAGTATTTT. Protein product: CAISERGTQYF.

The chain combines TRBV29-1 with TRBJ1-1; D is possibly TRBD1 (5 bases). Germline loops: CDR1 SQVTM, CDR2 ANQGSEA. The germline V and J ends were trimmed by 4 bases and 5 bases, with 11 bases remaining between them. This CDR3 is 12 amino acids long. CDR3 sequence reads: CSVVRGWTEAFF. CDR3 DNA sequence: TGCAGCGTTGTTCGGGGGTGGACTGAAGCTTTCTTT.

The V call is TRBV4-3, the J call TRBJ2-2; 10 bases are shared with TRBD1. Germline V gives CDR1 LGHNA, CDR2 YSLEER. Trimming at V came to 1 base and at J to 5 bases, leaving 7 bases not matched to a gene. The CDR3 loop spans 17 amino acids. Here the CDR3 DNA reads TGCGCCAGCAGCCAAGCCCCGACAGGGGGCTTAACCGGGGAGCTGTTTTTT. Its protein is CASSQAPTGGLTGELFF.